This TCR beta chain came from a study of blood T cell repertoires in COVID-19. Overall study: Sites in the United States, Italy and Spain provided acute and convalescent COVID-19 samples.

Only in-frame clones appear in the TCRdb table, and some are missing; sequencing was by immunoSEQ multiplex PCR. Here the sample spans about 230,000 clones, 70% to 90% being singletons. Germline V gene sequence: CDR1 LNHNV, CDR2 YYDKDF (reference sequence). V shed 4 bases and J 5 bases; nucleotides not matched to a gene: 9. This CDR3 spans 16 amino acids. This clonotype originated in a woman in her 70s with active or convalescent COVID-19. The chain recombines TRBV15 with TRBJ2-5; TRBD1 agrees at 11 bases. The sequenced sample was peripheral blood. This CDR3 is CATSNRDRGFLETQYF. The CDR3, as DNA: TGTGCCACCAGCAACCGGGACAGGGGGTTTCTGGAGACCCAGTACTTC.